This entry concerns a single T cell receptor (beta chain). This clone appeared a single time. The target of this receptor is not known. Base qualities are not recorded, but no much larger clone differs from it by a single base. The sample comes from a study of blood T cell repertoires in COVID-19 (dated by TCRdb to about 2020). Study-level background: Collaborator samples came from the United States, Italy and Spain and covered acute and convalescent phases of COVID-19. The prospective study material was composed of cDNA or gDNA derived from T cells, B-cell-depleted T cells, or PBMCs. Deeply sampled blood TCRbeta repertoires from subjects exposed to, actively infected with, or recovered from COVID-19 were included in the dataset. The repertoires were released in a freely available public database meant as a resource for research on the immune response to SARS-CoV-2. Samples came from the ongoing ImmuneRACE study (first 160 participants) plus 1,254 subjects from 6 global collaborators. Sample metadata almost always included a de-identified subject ID, COVID-19 status, age in years and sex. HLA class I and class II types, where available, came from metadata supplied by the sample provider rather than from assay-based typing.

The germline V gene provides CDR1 ENHRY and CDR2 SYGVKD. Trimmed from V: 8 bases; trimmed from J: 1 base; junction bases lacking a gene match: 1. From its cysteine to its phenylalanine, the CDR3 spans 14 amino acids. Just CDR3 DNA is preserved here, 42 bases in frame from base 1. Samples from volunteer blood donors who had recovered from COVID-19 were contributed by a second Seattle source. Whole blood was collected in K2EDTA tubes by collaborating institutions according to the institutions' own protocols. For TCRbeta analysis, collaborators shipped samples as frozen whole blood, isolated PBMCs, or DNA extracted from either of those sample types. TCRbeta CDR3 regions were amplified from genomic DNA using the immunoSEQ Assay, a bias-controlled multiplex PCR. As for how the authors treated the data: Within the assay, amplification of reference gene primers was used to estimate how many nucleated cells each sample contained. To quantify the absolute abundance of each unique TCRbeta CDR3 rearrangement, sequence reads were collapsed and filtered. For each sample, productive Simpson clonality was calculated by taking the square root of Simpson's diversity index across productive rearrangements. TCRdb stores this immuneACCESS table with in-frame sequences only. Part of the clones is absent; in the studies checked, under half of the shortfall reflects unresolved V genes, and no reason is known for the rest. V and J calls and clone size come straight from that table; D and trimming were deduced from the DNA. Present in this sample are hundreds of thousands of clones, about four fifths of which were seen just once. Around a tenth of the sample is taken by the ten largest.

Results the study describes overall, beyond this receptor: How much clinical and demographic metadata was included differed by source and by participant, and the metadata was provided uncurated.

This receptor was identified in a woman between 45 and 60 years old who had recovered from COVID-19. The rearranged segments are TRBV10-3 and TRBJ2-2, and TRBD2 matches 10 of the central bases. The sample comprised peripheral blood. The DNA reads TGTGCCATCCGACTAGCGGGGAACACCGGGGAGCTGTTTTTT. It encodes CAIRLAGNTGELFF.